This T cell receptor (beta chain) emerged from a study of blood T cell repertoires in COVID-19. Study-level background: Nucleic acid was either cDNA or gDNA, and it came from T cells, B-cell-depleted T cells, or PBMCs.

Authors' processing steps: Estimated nucleated cell counts came from reference gene primer amplification. Assay: immunoSEQ multiplex PCR; the TCRdb copy retains only in-frame clones and omits some. The D gene and trimming were derived from the DNA, and the V and J assignments and clone size from that table. Among roughly 55,000 clones, around 87% were seen once, and the ten largest hold approximately 6.9%. The CDR3 length is 13 residues. Germline CDR1 ENHRY, CDR2 SYGVKD. V lost 5 bases and J lost 5; bases outside the gene matches: 2. The origin of this receptor is a man in his fifties or sixties with active or convalescent COVID-19. Material for sequencing was peripheral blood. The genes are TRBV10-3 and TRBJ1-4; 7 nucleotides agree with TRBD1. The CDR3, as DNA: TGTGCCATCAGTAGACAGGGAAATGAAAAACTGTTTTTT. Protein sequence: CAISRQGNEKLFF.